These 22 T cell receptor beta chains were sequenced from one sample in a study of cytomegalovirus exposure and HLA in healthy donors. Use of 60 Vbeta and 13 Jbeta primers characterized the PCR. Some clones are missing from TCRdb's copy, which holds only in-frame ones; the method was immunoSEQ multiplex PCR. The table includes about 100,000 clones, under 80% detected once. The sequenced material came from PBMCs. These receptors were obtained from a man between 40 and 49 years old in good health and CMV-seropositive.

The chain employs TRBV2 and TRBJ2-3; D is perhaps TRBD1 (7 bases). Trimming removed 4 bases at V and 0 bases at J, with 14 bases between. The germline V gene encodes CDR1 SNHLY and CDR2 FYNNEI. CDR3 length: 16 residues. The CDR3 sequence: CASSGGDRPSTDTQYF. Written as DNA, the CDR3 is TGTGCCAGCAGTGGGGGGGACAGACCTAGCACAGATACGCAGTATTTT.

The CDR3 DNA reads as TGTGCCAGCAGTGGTACAGGGGGCTGGTATGGCTACACCTTC. It specifies CASSGTGGWYGYTF. The V gene is TRBV2, the J gene TRBJ1-2; TRBD1 matches 9 bases. CDR1 is SNHLY and CDR2 is FYNNEI in the germline V gene. The CDR3 totals 14 residues. With V trimmed by 4 bases and J by 5 bases, 5 bases remained unmatched. Looking up the rest from reference TRBV2 and TRBJ1-2 gives the full variable domain: EPEVTQTPSHQVTQMGQEVILRCVPISNHLYFYWYRQILGQKVEFLVSFYNNEISEKSEIFDDQFSVERPDGSNFTLKIRSTKLEDSAMYFCASSGTGGWYGYTFGSGTRLTVV.

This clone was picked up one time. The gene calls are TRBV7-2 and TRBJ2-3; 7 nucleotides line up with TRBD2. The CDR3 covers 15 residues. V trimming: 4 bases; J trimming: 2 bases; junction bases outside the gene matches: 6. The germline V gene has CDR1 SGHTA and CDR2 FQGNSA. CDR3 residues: CASSSIAGVTDTQYF. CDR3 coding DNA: TGTGCCAGCAGCTCCATCGCGGGAGTCACAGATACGCAGTATTTT.

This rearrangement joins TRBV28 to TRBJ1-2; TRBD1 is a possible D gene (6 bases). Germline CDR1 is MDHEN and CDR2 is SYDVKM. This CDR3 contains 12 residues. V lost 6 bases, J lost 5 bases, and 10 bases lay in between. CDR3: CASRKQGYGYTF. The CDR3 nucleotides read TGTGCCAGCAGGAAACAGGGTTATGGCTACACCTTC.

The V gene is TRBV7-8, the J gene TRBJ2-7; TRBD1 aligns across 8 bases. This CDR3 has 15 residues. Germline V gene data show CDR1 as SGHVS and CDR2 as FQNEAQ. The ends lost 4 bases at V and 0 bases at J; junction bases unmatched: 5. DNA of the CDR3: TGTGCCAGCAGCTACCGGGACAGGAGCTCCTACGAGCAGTACTTC. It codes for CASSYRDRSSYEQYF.

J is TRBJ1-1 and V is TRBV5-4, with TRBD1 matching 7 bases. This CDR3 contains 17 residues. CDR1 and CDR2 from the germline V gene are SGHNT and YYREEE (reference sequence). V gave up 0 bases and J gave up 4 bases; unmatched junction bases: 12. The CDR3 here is CASSLVGGAGFGTEAFF. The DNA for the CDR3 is TGTGCCAGCAGCTTGGTAGGGGGCGCGGGGTTTGGCACTGAAGCTTTCTTT.

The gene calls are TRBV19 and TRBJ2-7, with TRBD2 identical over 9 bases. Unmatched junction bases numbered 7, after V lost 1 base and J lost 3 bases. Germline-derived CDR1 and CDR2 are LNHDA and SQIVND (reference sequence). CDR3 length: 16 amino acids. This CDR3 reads CASSIVTQRGVYEQYF. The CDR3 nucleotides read TGTGCCAGTAGTATAGTCACCCAGCGGGGGGTCTACGAGCAGTACTTC.

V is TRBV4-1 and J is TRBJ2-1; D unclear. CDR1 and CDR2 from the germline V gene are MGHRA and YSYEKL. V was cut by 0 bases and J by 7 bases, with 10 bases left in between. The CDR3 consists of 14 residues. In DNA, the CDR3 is TGCGCCAGCAGCCAAGATCTAATCGGTAATGAGCAGTTCTTC. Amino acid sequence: CASSQDLIGNEQFF.

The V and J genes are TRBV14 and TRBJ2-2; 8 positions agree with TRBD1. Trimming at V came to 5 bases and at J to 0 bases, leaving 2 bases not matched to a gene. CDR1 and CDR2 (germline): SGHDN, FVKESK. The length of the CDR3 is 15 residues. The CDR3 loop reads CASSWDRSNTGELFF. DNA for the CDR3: TGTGCCAGCAGCTGGGACAGGTCGAACACCGGGGAGCTGTTTTTT.

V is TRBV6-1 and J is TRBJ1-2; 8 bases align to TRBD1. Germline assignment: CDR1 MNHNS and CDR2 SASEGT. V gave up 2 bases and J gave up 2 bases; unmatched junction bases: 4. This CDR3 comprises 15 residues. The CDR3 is CASSEYQGANYGYTF. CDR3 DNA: TGTGCCAGCAGTGAATACCAGGGGGCGAACTATGGCTACACCTTC.

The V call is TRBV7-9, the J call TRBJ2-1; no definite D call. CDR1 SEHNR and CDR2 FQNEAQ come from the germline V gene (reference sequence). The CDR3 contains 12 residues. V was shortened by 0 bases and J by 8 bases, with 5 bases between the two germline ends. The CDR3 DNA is TGTGCCAGCAGCTTAGCACTCCATGAGCAGTTCTTC. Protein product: CASSLALHEQFF.

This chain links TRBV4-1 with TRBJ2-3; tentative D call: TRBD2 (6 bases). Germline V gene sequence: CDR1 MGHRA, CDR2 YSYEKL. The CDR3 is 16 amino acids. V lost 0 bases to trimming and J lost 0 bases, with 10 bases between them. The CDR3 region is CASSQEGRGSTDTQYF. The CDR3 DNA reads TGCGCCAGCAGCCAAGAAGGCCGGGGGAGCACAGATACGCAGTATTTT.

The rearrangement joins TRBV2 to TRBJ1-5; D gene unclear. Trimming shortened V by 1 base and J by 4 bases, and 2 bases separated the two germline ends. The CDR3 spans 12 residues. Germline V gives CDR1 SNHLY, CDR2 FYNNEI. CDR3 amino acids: CASSEVNQPQHF. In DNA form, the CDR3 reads TGTGCCAGCAGTGAAGTAAATCAGCCCCAGCATTTT.

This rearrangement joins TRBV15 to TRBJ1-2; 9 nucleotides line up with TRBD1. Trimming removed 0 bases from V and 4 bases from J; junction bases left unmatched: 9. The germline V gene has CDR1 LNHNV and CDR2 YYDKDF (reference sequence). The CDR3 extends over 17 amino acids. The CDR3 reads CATSRDGLGQGTYGYTF. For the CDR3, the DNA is TGTGCCACCAGCAGAGATGGGCTAGGACAGGGGACCTATGGCTACACCTTC.

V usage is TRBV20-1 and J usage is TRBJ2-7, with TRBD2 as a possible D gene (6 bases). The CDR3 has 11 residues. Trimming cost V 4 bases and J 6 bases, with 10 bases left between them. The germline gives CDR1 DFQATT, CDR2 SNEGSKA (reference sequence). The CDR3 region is CSATKGGEQYF. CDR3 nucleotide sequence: TGCAGTGCTACCAAGGGAGGCGAGCAGTACTTC.

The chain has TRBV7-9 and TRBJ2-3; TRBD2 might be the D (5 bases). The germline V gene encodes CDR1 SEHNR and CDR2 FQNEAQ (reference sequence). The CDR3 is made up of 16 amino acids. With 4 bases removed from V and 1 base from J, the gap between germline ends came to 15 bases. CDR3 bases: TGTGCCAGCAGCTACCTGACTACCGCCGGCACAGATACGCAGTATTTT. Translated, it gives CASSYLTTAGTDTQYF.

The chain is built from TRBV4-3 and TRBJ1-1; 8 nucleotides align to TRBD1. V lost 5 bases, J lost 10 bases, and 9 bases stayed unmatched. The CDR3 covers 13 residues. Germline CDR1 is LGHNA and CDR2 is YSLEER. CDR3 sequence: CASSSGQGGGAFF. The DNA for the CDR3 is TGCGCCAGCAGCAGCGGACAGGGAGGAGGAGCTTTCTTT.

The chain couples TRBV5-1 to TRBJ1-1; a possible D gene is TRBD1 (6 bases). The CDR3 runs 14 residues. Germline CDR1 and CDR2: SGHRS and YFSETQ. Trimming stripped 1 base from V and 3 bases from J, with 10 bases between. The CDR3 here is CASSLTQGYTEAFF. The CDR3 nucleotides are TGCGCCAGCAGCTTGACGCAGGGGTACACTGAAGCTTTCTTT.

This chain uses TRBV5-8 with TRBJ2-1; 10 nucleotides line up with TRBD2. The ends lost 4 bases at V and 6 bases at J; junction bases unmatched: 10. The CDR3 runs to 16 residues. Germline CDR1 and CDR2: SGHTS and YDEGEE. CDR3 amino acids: CASSRRAGGPSNEQFF. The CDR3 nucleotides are TGTGCCAGCAGCAGGAGAGCGGGGGGGCCCAGCAATGAGCAGTTCTTC.

CDR3 region: CASSYSRSFSGNTIYF. CDR3 DNA: TGTGCCAGCAGTTACTCCCGCAGTTTTTCTGGAAACACCATATATTTT. This rearrangement joins TRBV6-5 to TRBJ1-3; D is uncertain. Germline CDR1 and CDR2: MNHEY and SVGAGI. The CDR3 spans 16 residues. V was clipped by 0 bases and J by 1 base, with 10 bases between them.

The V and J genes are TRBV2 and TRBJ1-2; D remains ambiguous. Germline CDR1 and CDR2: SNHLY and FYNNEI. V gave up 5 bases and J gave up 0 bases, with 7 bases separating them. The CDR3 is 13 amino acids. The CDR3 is CASSFESNYGYTF. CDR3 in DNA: TGTGCCAGCAGTTTCGAGTCTAACTATGGCTACACCTTC.

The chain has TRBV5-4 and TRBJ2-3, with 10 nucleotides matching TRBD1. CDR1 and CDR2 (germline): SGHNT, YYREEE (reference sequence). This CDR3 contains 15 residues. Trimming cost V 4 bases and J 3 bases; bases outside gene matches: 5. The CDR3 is CASSPGQGLTDTQYF. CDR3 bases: TGTGCCAGCAGCCCGGGACAGGGGCTGACAGATACGCAGTATTTT. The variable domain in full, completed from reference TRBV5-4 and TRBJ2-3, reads ETGVTQSPTHLIKTRGQQVTLRCSSQSGHNTVSWYQQALGQGPQFIFQYYREEENGRGNFPPRFSGLQFPNYSSELNVNALELDDSALYLCASSPGQGLTDTQYFGPGTRLTVL.